This entry lists 20 T cell receptor beta chains sequenced from one sample in a study of blood T cell repertoires in COVID-19. TCRdb keeps only in-frame clones here, not all; method: immunoSEQ multiplex PCR. The repertoire holds some 460,000 clones, with about 89% as singletons. The sequenced sample was peripheral blood. These receptors all come from a young woman with acute or convalescent COVID-19.

The V gene is TRBV9, the J gene TRBJ2-1, with 8 bases matching TRBD2. Germline V CDR1 and CDR2: SGDLS, YYNGEE. The CDR3 is 16 amino acids. The trim removed 3 bases at V and 0 bases at J, leaving 5 bases unmatched. The CDR3 here is CASSDSGTSSYNEQFF. The CDR3 DNA sequence: TGTGCCAGCAGCGATAGCGGGACGAGCTCCTACAATGAGCAGTTCTTC.

The chain uses TRBV18 and TRBJ1-2; a possible D gene is TRBD1 (6 bases). This CDR3 is built from 15 residues. With 3 bases removed from V and 3 bases from J, the gap between germline ends came to 14 bases. Germline CDR1 reads KGHSH; CDR2 reads LQKENI. The CDR3 nucleotides read TGTGCCAGCTCACCTCCGGGACACCTGGACTATGGCTACACCTTC. It translates to CASSPPGHLDYGYTF.

The chain recombines TRBV6-1 with TRBJ1-4, with no clear D. The V end was cut by 2 bases, the J end by 6 bases, with 7 bases between. Per germline, CDR1 MNHNS and CDR2 SASEGT. This CDR3 region has 13 residues. This CDR3 reads CASSEILDEKLFF. The CDR3 bases are TGTGCCAGCAGTGAAATATTAGATGAAAAACTGTTTTTT.

This CDR3 reads CASSLETGRNAFF. The CDR3 nucleotides are TGTGCCAGCAGCTTGGAGACAGGGCGCAACGCTTTCTTT. The chain joins TRBV5-4 to TRBJ1-1; 7 positions match TRBD1. This CDR3 has 13 residues. The V and J ends lost 0 bases and 11 bases, in that order; junction bases with no gene match: 7. Germline-derived CDR1 and CDR2 are SGHNT and YYREEE (reference sequence).

Concerning this clone: The sample carries other DNA sequences with the same CDR3. The CDR3 bases are TGTGCCAGCATGGGACAGTACAATGAGCAGTTCTTC. Amino acid sequence: CASMGQYNEQFF. The chain couples TRBV6-5 to TRBJ2-1; 7 bases match TRBD1. In germline, CDR1 is MNHEY, CDR2 SVGAGI. J was trimmed by 4 bases and V by 7 bases; bases with no gene match: 1. The CDR3 sequence is 12 residues long.

Many counts were recorded for this clone. The chain carries TRBV7-2 and TRBJ2-1; D gene uncertain. The V gene lost 3 bases and the J gene lost 7 bases, with 10 bases spanning the gap. The CDR3 covers 13 residues. The V gene's germline CDR1 is SGHTA and CDR2 FQGNSA. Here the CDR3 DNA reads TGTGCCAGCAGCTTGGGCTTTGGGAATGAGCAGTTCTTC. It is translated as CASSLGFGNEQFF.

The CDR3, as DNA: TGTGCCAGTAGTATAGCGACAGGGGGAGGCTATGGCTACACCTTC. It yields the protein CASSIATGGGYGYTF. The chain carries TRBV19 and TRBJ1-2; TRBD1 aligns across 9 bases. The ends lost 1 base at V and 4 bases at J; junction bases unmatched: 4. The CDR3 is 15 residues long. CDR1 is LNHDA and CDR2 is SQIVND in the germline V gene (reference sequence).

Regarding this clone: In the same sample, other DNA sequences code for this CDR3. The chain's CDR3 is CASSYSRDNQPQHF. As DNA, the CDR3 is TGTGCCAGCAGTTACTCCCGGGACAATCAGCCCCAGCATTTT. The chain has TRBV6-5 and TRBJ1-5; D gene ambiguous. Trimming took 0 bases from V and 3 from J, leaving 6 bases between them. This CDR3 comprises 14 residues. Germline V gene lookup returns CDR1 MNHEY and CDR2 SVGAGI.

The chain joins TRBV7-9 to TRBJ1-4, with D perhaps TRBD1 (6 bases). Germline V gene data show CDR1 as SEHNR and CDR2 as FQNEAQ (reference sequence). The CDR3 has 14 residues. V was shortened by 1 base and J by 4 bases, with 7 bases between the two germline ends. The CDR3 region has the DNA TGTGCCAGCAGCTTAGGGACAGATAATGAAAAACTGTTTTTT. Protein sequence: CASSLGTDNEKLFF.

The CDR3 loop reads CASSLEPGLSSSYEQYF. DNA of the CDR3: TGCGCCAGCAGCTTGGAGCCGGGACTTTCAAGCTCCTACGAGCAGTACTTC. This chain uses TRBV5-1 with TRBJ2-7; a weak D match, TRBD2 (6 bases). CDR1 and CDR2 from the germline V gene are SGHRS and YFSETQ. Trimming took 0 bases from V and 0 from J, leaving 16 bases between them. This CDR3 has 17 amino acids.

The chain employs TRBV11-2 and TRBJ2-5, with D perhaps matching TRBD1 (5 bases). With 1 base removed from V and 4 bases from J, the gap between germline ends came to 7 bases. This CDR3 contains 13 residues. Germline V CDR1 and CDR2: SGHAT, FQNNGV. CDR3 sequence: CASSLAGPETQYF. CDR3 sequence (DNA): TGTGCCAGCAGCTTAGCAGGGCCAGAGACCCAGTACTTC.

This chain uses TRBV14 with TRBJ2-3; possibly TRBD2 for D (7 bases). Germline loops: CDR1 SGHDN, CDR2 FVKESK. V lost 6 bases and J 14 bases, leaving 18 bases between the germline ends. This CDR3 region has 12 residues. This CDR3 reads CASSRSGGPRYF. The CDR3, as DNA: TGTGCCAGCAGTCGATCGGGGGGCCCCCGGTATTTT. The full variable domain, in which reference TRBV14 and TRBJ2-3 provide the parts outside the CDR3, is EAGVTQFPSHSVIEKGQTVTLRCDPISGHDNLYWYRRVMGKEIKFLLHFVKESKQDESGMPNNRFLAERTGGTYSTLKVQPAELEDSGVYFCASSRSGGPRYFGPGTRLTVL.

The chain links TRBV7-9 to TRBJ1-1, with 7 bases lining up with TRBD1. The CDR3 contains 15 residues. V shed 5 bases and J 0 bases; nucleotides not matched to a gene: 6. Germline CDR1 SEHNR, CDR2 FQNEAQ (reference sequence). CDR3 sequence (DNA): TGTGCCAGCAGCAGAGACAGGGCCATGAACACTGAAGCTTTCTTT. Protein product: CASSRDRAMNTEAFF.

The gene calls are TRBV3-1 (or the pseudogene TRBV3-2) and TRBJ2-2, with TRBD2 as a possible D gene (6 bases). The CDR3 has 15 amino acids. The V end was cut by 0 bases, the J end by 6 bases, with 11 bases between. Germline V gene data show CDR1 as LGHDT and CDR2 as YNNKEL (reference sequence). The chain's CDR3 is CASSQDGGMAGELFF. In DNA form, the CDR3 reads TGTGCCAGCAGCCAAGATGGGGGGATGGCCGGGGAGCTGTTTTTT.

The rearrangement joins TRBV18 to TRBJ2-2; D is perhaps TRBD2 (5 bases). The germline gives CDR1 KGHSH, CDR2 LQKENI. The CDR3 sequence is 16 residues long. V lost 4 bases, J lost 6 bases, and 18 bases lay in between. CDR3 sequence: CASSLGRGSGPGELFF. CDR3 sequence (DNA): TGTGCCAGCTCACTTGGTCGGGGTTCCGGTCCCGGGGAGCTGTTTTTT.

J is TRBJ1-6 and V is TRBV3-1 (or the pseudogene TRBV3-2); TRBD1 might be the D (5 bases). Germline V lookup: CDR1 LGHDT, CDR2 YNNKEL (reference sequence). The CDR3 length is 16 residues. Trimming pared 2 bases from V and 7 bases from J, leaving 15 bases between. As DNA, the CDR3 is TGTGCCAGCAGCCAATCCCGGGCAGGGTGGAATTCACCCCTCCACTTT. As protein: CASSQSRAGWNSPLHF.

The DNA of the CDR3 is TGTGCCACCAGCAGAGGGGGGACAGTTCTCTCCACAGATACGCAGTATTTT. Protein sequence: CATSRGGTVLSTDTQYF. V and J are TRBV15 and TRBJ2-3; 7 nucleotides agree with TRBD1. Germline V lookup: CDR1 LNHNV, CDR2 YYDKDF (reference sequence). The J segment lost 2 bases and the V segment lost 1 base, leaving 9 bases of the junction unmatched. The CDR3 is 17 residues long. The whole variable domain, remainder taken from reference TRBV15 and TRBJ2-3, is DAMVIQNPRYQVTQFGKPVTLSCSQTLNHNVMYWYQQKSSQAPKLLFHYYDKDFNNEADTPDNFQSRRPNTSFCFLDIRSPGLGDTAMYLCATSRGGTVLSTDTQYFGPGTRLTVL.

This clone occurred a few times. The chain combines TRBV18 with TRBJ1-6; no clear D gene. Germline V CDR1 and CDR2: KGHSH, LQKENI. The CDR3 has 12 residues. V dropped 5 bases and J dropped 7 bases, with 6 bases sitting between them. The CDR3 reads CASSDGNSPLHF. The CDR3 bases are TGTGCCAGCTCAGACGGGAATTCACCCCTCCACTTT.

This clone occurred a few times. The chain is built from TRBV6-1 and TRBJ1-1; TRBD1 might be the D (5 bases). The CDR3 spans 15 residues. Trimming left V 3 bases short and J 1 base short, with 12 bases between. Germline V gives CDR1 MNHNS, CDR2 SASEGT. CDR3 loop: CASSDAGIWNTEAFF. DNA for the CDR3: TGTGCCAGCAGTGATGCAGGGATTTGGAACACTGAAGCTTTCTTT.

The V call is TRBV7-9, the J call TRBJ2-3, with 10 bases lining up with TRBD2. The CDR3 is 16 residues long. The germline gives CDR1 SEHNR, CDR2 FQNEAQ (reference sequence). The V segment lost 7 bases and the J segment 1 base; nucleotides outside the gene matches: 8. The CDR3 region is CASTLSGGYRTDTQYF. The CDR3 coding sequence is TGTGCCAGCACTCTTAGCGGGGGGTACCGCACAGATACGCAGTATTTT.